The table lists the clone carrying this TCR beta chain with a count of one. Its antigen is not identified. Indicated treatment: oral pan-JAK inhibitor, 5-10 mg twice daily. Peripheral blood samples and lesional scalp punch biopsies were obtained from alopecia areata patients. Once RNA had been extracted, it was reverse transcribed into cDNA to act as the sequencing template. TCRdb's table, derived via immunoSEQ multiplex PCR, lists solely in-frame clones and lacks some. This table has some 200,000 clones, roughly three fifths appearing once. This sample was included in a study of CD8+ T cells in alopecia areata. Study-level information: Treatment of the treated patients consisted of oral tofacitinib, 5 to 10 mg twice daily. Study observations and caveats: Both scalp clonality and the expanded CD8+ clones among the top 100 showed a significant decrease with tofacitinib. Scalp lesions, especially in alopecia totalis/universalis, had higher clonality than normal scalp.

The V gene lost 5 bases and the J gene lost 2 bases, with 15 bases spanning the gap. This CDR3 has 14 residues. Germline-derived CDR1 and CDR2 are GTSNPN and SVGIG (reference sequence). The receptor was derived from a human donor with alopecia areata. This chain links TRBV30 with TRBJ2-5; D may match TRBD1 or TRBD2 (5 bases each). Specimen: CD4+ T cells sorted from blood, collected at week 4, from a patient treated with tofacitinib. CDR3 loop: CAWGKGPLQETQYF. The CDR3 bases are TGTGCCTGGGGGAAGGGACCGCTTCAAGAGACCCAGTACTTC. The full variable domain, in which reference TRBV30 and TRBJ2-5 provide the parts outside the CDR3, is SQTIHQWPATLVQPVGSPLSLECTVEGTSNPNLYWYRQAAGRGLQLLFYSVGIGQISSEVPQNLSASRPQDRQFILSSKKLLLSDSGFYLCAWGKGPLQETQYFGPGTRLLVL.